This TCR beta chain was sequenced for a study of cytomegalovirus exposure and HLA in healthy donors. Amplification used 60 Vbeta primers and 13 Jbeta primers. As originally analysed: Unique TCR beta chains totaled roughly 79 million in a later count, with about 11 million of them shared. TCRdb's table, derived via immunoSEQ multiplex PCR, lists solely in-frame clones and lacks some. Clonal size and the V and J genes are those of that table, whereas D and trimming came from the DNA. The sample includes about 200,000 clones, roughly 77% of them seen just once. This clonotype was obtained from a male donor in good health and CMV-seropositive. Specimen: PBMCs.

The CDR3 here is CAWTPAGGGEQFF. The DNA for the CDR3 is TGTGCCTGGACCCCAGCGGGAGGGGGTGAGCAGTTCTTC. V and J are TRBV30 and TRBJ2-1; TRBD2 matches 10 bases. Germline V gene data show CDR1 as GTSNPN and CDR2 as SVGIG (reference sequence). V shed 4 bases, J shed 9 bases, and the junction held 6 bases outside the gene matches. The CDR3 length is 13 residues.